The 25 T cell receptor beta chains below come from one sample, sequenced in a study of cytomegalovirus exposure and HLA in healthy donors. PCR used 60 Vbeta primers and 13 Jbeta primers. Some clones are missing from TCRdb's copy, which holds only in-frame ones; the method was immunoSEQ multiplex PCR. This table holds some 110,000 clones, about three quarters found once. Sequenced sample: PBMCs. The receptors shown here come from a boy aged 5-17 years in good health and CMV-seronegative.

This clone was counted a few times. The rearrangement links TRBV2 to TRBJ2-5; tentative D call: TRBD2 (6 bases). CDR1 is SNHLY, CDR2 FYNNEI, per germline. This CDR3 has 15 amino acids. The V end lost 6 bases, the J end lost 3 bases, and 17 bases lay between the germline ends. Written as DNA, the CDR3 is TGTGCCAGCAGAGATAGGGGACTTCCCGAAGAGACCCAGTACTTC. Translation: CASRDRGLPEETQYF.

On this clone itself: This clone may be a read error of a much larger clone one base away. This chain uses TRBV2 with TRBJ1-1, with unresolved D. V gave up 5 bases and J gave up 6 bases, with 13 bases separating them. The CDR3 totals 13 residues. Germline lookup yields CDR1 SNHLY and CDR2 FYNNEI. CDR3 protein: CASSRGVQAEAFF. In nucleotides, the CDR3 is TGTGCCAGCAGTCGCGGGGTTCAGGCTGAAGCTTTCTTT.

The gene calls are TRBV6-1 and TRBJ1-3, with 9 bases aligning to TRBD1. The CDR3 contains 17 residues. V dropped 3 bases and J dropped 2; count of bases not matched to a gene: 8. Per the germline V gene, CDR1 is MNHNS and CDR2 is SASEGT. The CDR3 nucleotides read TGTGCCAGCAGTGACCCGGGACAGGGATCAGCTGGAAACACCATATATTTT. The encoded protein is CASSDPGQGSAGNTIYF.

Only a few counts were recorded for this clone. The chain has TRBV6-6 and TRBJ1-4, with 11 bases that match TRBD1. Trimming cost V 7 bases and J 7 bases; bases outside gene matches: 8. This CDR3 has 15 amino acids. CDR1 is MNHNY and CDR2 is SVGAGI in the germline V gene (reference sequence). DNA of the CDR3: TGTGCCAGCACTGGGACAGGGGGAAGTTTTGAAAAACTGTTTTTT. Its translation: CASTGTGGSFEKLFF.

The J gene is TRBJ1-1, the V gene TRBV11-2; tentatively, D is TRBD1 (5 bases). The length of the CDR3 is 16 residues. The germline CDR1 and CDR2 sequences are SGHAT and FQNNGV. Between the trimmed V and J ends, which lost 0 bases and 4 bases, there was a span of 15 bases. CDR3: CASSLDWQGRITEAFF. CDR3 coding DNA: TGTGCCAGCAGCTTAGATTGGCAGGGAAGGATCACTGAAGCTTTCTTT.

The V gene is TRBV4-3, the J gene TRBJ2-1, with 11 bases aligning to TRBD2. Germline V gene lookup returns CDR1 LGHNA and CDR2 YSLEER. The trim removed 4 bases at V and 0 bases at J, leaving 11 bases unmatched. This CDR3 region has 19 residues. DNA of the CDR3: TGCGCCAGCAGCCCCATGCCTAGCGGGGGGATTAGCTCCTACAATGAGCAGTTCTTC. Its translation is CASSPMPSGGISSYNEQFF.

This chain connects TRBV7-3 to TRBJ2-1, with TRBD2 matching over 10 bases. The CDR3 extends over 15 amino acids. J lost 3 bases, V lost 5 bases, and 4 bases had no gene match. The V gene's germline CDR1 is SGHTA and CDR2 FQGTGA. CDR3 DNA: TGTGCCAGCAGCCCGGGACTAGCGATCTACAATGAGCAGTTCTTC. Protein: CASSPGLAIYNEQFF.

The gene calls are TRBV5-1 and TRBJ1-3; 8 bases agree with TRBD1. CDR3 length: 16 residues. Looked up from germline, CDR1 is SGHRS and CDR2 is YFSETQ. J was trimmed by 3 bases and V by 0 bases; bases with no gene match: 5. The CDR3 loop reads CASSLEGRGLGNTIYF. In DNA, the CDR3 is TGCGCCAGCAGCTTGGAGGGCAGGGGGCTTGGAAACACCATATATTTT.

The CDR3 nucleotides are TGTGCCTGGAGGGAGACAGGGGGGGCTGAGGGCTACACCTTC. Amino acid sequence: CAWRETGGAEGYTF. The chain has TRBV30 and TRBJ1-2; 9 positions match TRBD1. V trimming: 3 bases; J trimming: 8 bases; junction bases outside the gene matches: 10. This CDR3 comprises 14 residues. Germline V gene sequence: CDR1 GTSNPN, CDR2 SVGIG (reference sequence).

The rearrangement links TRBV29-1 to TRBJ1-1; a possible D gene is TRBD1 (5 bases). Trimming cost V 4 bases and J 1 base, with 13 bases left between them. Germline V gene sequence: CDR1 SQVTM, CDR2 ANQGSEA. The CDR3 runs 14 residues. CDR3 coding DNA: TGCAGCGTTGTATGGGGGGACTCGAACACTGAAGCTTTCTTT. It yields the protein CSVVWGDSNTEAFF.

The chain couples TRBV6-5 to TRBJ1-1; TRBD1 matches 8 bases. The CDR3 has 13 amino acids. V was clipped by 9 bases and J by 4 bases; unmatched bases: 7. Per the germline V gene, CDR1 is MNHEY and CDR2 is SVGAGI. CDR3 sequence: CASQGARITEAFF. The CDR3 coding sequence is TGTGCCAGTCAGGGGGCGCGGATCACTGAAGCTTTCTTT.

The chain employs TRBV5-8 and TRBJ1-1; 8 bases agree with TRBD1. Looked up from germline, CDR1 is SGHTS and CDR2 is YDEGEE. V lost 4 bases, J lost 2 bases, and 7 bases stayed unmatched. The length of the CDR3 is 15 residues. The CDR3 reads CASSPWTGINTEAFF. In DNA form, the CDR3 reads TGTGCCAGCAGCCCCTGGACAGGGATCAACACTGAAGCTTTCTTT.

DNA for the CDR3: TGTGCCAGCTCAGAGTCGACAGGGTTAGGGTCTCAGCCCCAGCATTTT. It codes for CASSESTGLGSQPQHF. The V call is TRBV18, the J call TRBJ1-5; 7 bases align to TRBD1. Trimming took 5 bases from V and 6 from J; bases not matched to a gene: 13. Per germline, CDR1 KGHSH and CDR2 LQKENI. The CDR3 totals 16 residues.

A few counts support this clone. V and J are TRBV27 and TRBJ1-2; D unresolved. Trimming stripped 5 bases from V and 7 bases from J, with 20 bases between. This CDR3 has 15 residues. Germline CDR1 reads MNHEY; CDR2 reads SMNVEV (reference sequence). Written as DNA, the CDR3 is TGTGCCAGCAGTCCCCTCCCCCGGGGATCGGGTGGCTACACCTTC. Translation: CASSPLPRGSGGYTF.

The chain combines TRBV29-1 with TRBJ1-5; 7 nucleotides align to TRBD1. Per germline, CDR1 SQVTM and CDR2 ANQGSEA. The CDR3 has 12 amino acids. The V and J ends lost 4 bases and 4 bases, in that order; junction bases with no gene match: 1. Written as DNA, the CDR3 is TGCAGCGTTGGGACAGGAAATCAGCCCCAGCATTTT. It codes for CSVGTGNQPQHF.

This clone came up a few times. The chain couples TRBV10-2 to TRBJ2-7, with TRBD2 matching over 9 bases. CDR1 and CDR2 (germline): WSHSY, SAAADI. This CDR3 is built from 14 residues. The trim removed 7 bases at V and 3 bases at J, leaving 7 bases unmatched. In DNA form, the CDR3 reads TGCGCCAGCAAATGGCGGGAGGGAAACTACGAGCAGTACTTC. As protein: CASKWREGNYEQYF.

The chain recombines TRBV7-6 with TRBJ2-1, with D perhaps TRBD2 (5 bases). Trimming pared 5 bases from V and 0 bases from J, leaving 14 bases between. The V gene's germline CDR1 is SGHVS and CDR2 FNYEAQ. The CDR3 contains 16 residues. The CDR3 sequence: CASSQLGISSYNEQFF. The CDR3 DNA sequence: TGTGCCAGCAGCCAACTAGGAATCAGCTCCTACAATGAGCAGTTCTTC.

The chain carries TRBV7-3 and TRBJ2-3, with D uncertain. The CDR3 extends over 14 amino acids. Deletions cut 8 bases from V and 2 bases from J, with 14 bases between. Germline V gene lookup returns CDR1 SGHTA and CDR2 FQGTGA. CDR3 DNA: TGTGCCAGCCGCCTTGGGCTGCACACAGATACGCAGTATTTT. Amino acid sequence: CASRLGLHTDTQYF. The full variable domain, completed using reference TRBV7-3 and TRBJ2-3, is GAGVSQTPSNKVTEKGKYVELRCDPISGHTALYWYRQSLGQGPEFLIYFQGTGAADDSGLPNDRFFAVRPEGSVSTLKIQRTERGDSAVYLCASRLGLHTDTQYFGPGTRLTVL.

In its sample, this clone was seen a few times. The chain has TRBV28 and TRBJ1-5; no clear D gene. Between the trimmed V and J ends, which lost 6 bases and 7 bases, there was a span of 13 bases. This CDR3 is 13 amino acids long. CDR1 is MDHEN and CDR2 is SYDVKM in the germline V gene. The CDR3 DNA is TGTGCCAGCAGCCTAAACCGAGGCCAGCCCCAGCATTTT. Amino acid sequence: CASSLNRGQPQHF.

Concerning this clone: Its ends do not fully match the called genes, so a read error is possible. This chain joins TRBV7-7 and TRBJ2-2; the match to TRBD1 covers 10 bases. The CDR3 length is 15 residues. Looked up from germline, CDR1 is SSHAT and CDR2 is FNYEAQ (reference sequence). The CDR3 region has the DNA TGTGCTAGCAGCTCCCGGACAGGGGGGACCGGGGAGCTGTTTTTT. This codes for CASSSRTGGTGELFF. The full variable domain, rest sourced from reference TRBV7-7 and TRBJ2-2, is GAGVSQSPRYKVTKRGQDVTLRCDPISSHATLYWYQQALGQGPEFLTYFNYEAQPDKSGLPSDRFSAERPEGSISTLTIQRTEQRDSAMYRCASSSRTGGTGELFFGEGSRLTVL.

The gene calls are TRBV9 and TRBJ1-1; D is undetermined. V lost 4 bases and J 3 bases, leaving 10 bases between the germline ends. Germline V gene data show CDR1 as SGDLS and CDR2 as YYNGEE. The CDR3 contains 13 residues. In nucleotides, the CDR3 is TGTGCCAGCAGCTTCGAACTTTACACTGAAGCTTTCTTT. Translation: CASSFELYTEAFF.

The chain recombines TRBV15 with TRBJ2-5, with no clear D. V was shortened by 1 base and J by 4 bases, with 4 bases between the two germline ends. This CDR3 region has 12 residues. The V gene's germline CDR1 is LNHNV and CDR2 YYDKDF (reference sequence). The CDR3 is CATSRGRETQYF. The CDR3 DNA reads TGTGCCACCAGCAGAGGTCGAGAGACCCAGTACTTC.

This clone was detected only once. This chain links TRBV5-1 with TRBJ2-7; 8 nucleotides line up with TRBD1. Germline V gene data show CDR1 as SGHRS and CDR2 as YFSETQ. The CDR3 is 15 residues long. Losses at the gene ends were 3 bases for V and 6 bases for J; bases not matched to a gene: 11. CDR3 region: CASSYRDRPPVEQYF. The DNA for the CDR3 is TGCGCCAGCAGCTATCGGGACAGGCCTCCTGTCGAGCAGTACTTC.

V gene TRBV15 combines with J gene TRBJ2-5; no reliable D call. This CDR3 spans 14 amino acids. The V end lost 5 bases, the J end lost 5 bases, and 15 bases lay between the germline ends. CDR1 LNHNV and CDR2 YYDKDF come from the germline V gene (reference sequence). CDR3 sequence (DNA): TGTGCCACCAGCCGGCGGCAGTCGGCGGAGACCCAGTACTTC. It specifies CATSRRQSAETQYF.

As to this clone: The same CDR3 is also encoded by other DNA sequences in this sample. The chain employs TRBV5-1 and TRBJ1-5, with D possibly TRBD1 on 5 matching bases. This CDR3 comprises 14 residues. Germline V lookup: CDR1 SGHRS, CDR2 YFSETQ. Trimming took off 0 bases at V and 2 bases at J, with 6 bases between the two ends. The CDR3, as DNA: TGCGCCAGCAGCTTGGAAGGGGGCAATCAGCCCCAGCATTTT. It yields the protein CASSLEGGNQPQHF.